The 9 T cell receptor beta chains presented below share a single source sample, sequenced in a study of T cell responses to AZD1222 COVID-19 vaccine. TCRdb's table, derived via immunoSEQ multiplex PCR, lists solely in-frame clones and lacks some. The sample lists some 250,000 clones, roughly 93% occurring once. This specimen was peripheral blood, taken 28 days after the second AZD1222 dose. These receptors originate from an adult who received the AZD1222 COVID-19 vaccine.

The chain employs TRBV5-1 and TRBJ2-3; 8 bases agree with TRBD1. Unmatched junction bases numbered 7, after V lost 0 bases and J lost 4 bases. The CDR3 is made up of 16 amino acids. CDR1 is SGHRS and CDR2 is YFSETQ in the germline V gene. In DNA, the CDR3 is TGCGCCAGCAGCTTGGGACAGGGGATGAGGTCAGATACGCAGTATTTT. It specifies CASSLGQGMRSDTQYF.

The chain has TRBV5-4 and TRBJ2-5, with D uncertain. CDR3 length: 14 amino acids. V was trimmed by 5 bases and J by 2 bases, leaving 13 bases between them. The germline CDR1 and CDR2 sequences are SGHNT and YYREEE (reference sequence). CDR3 DNA sequence: TGTGCCAGCAGTCCTGGGGTTGATCAAGAGACCCAGTACTTC. Protein: CASSPGVDQETQYF.

The chain couples TRBV24-1 to TRBJ2-1, with 8 positions matching TRBD2. The CDR3 runs 15 residues. Germline CDR1 is KGHDR and CDR2 is SFDVKD. V shed 8 bases, J shed 6 bases, and the junction held 11 bases outside the gene matches. In DNA form, the CDR3 reads TGTGCCACCACCGCTCCGGGCGCGGGGGGCAATGAGCAGTTCTTC. Residues: CATTAPGAGGNEQFF.

The chain joins TRBV28 to TRBJ2-4; D tentatively fits TRBD1 or TRBD2 (6 bases each). In germline, CDR1 is MDHEN, CDR2 SYDVKM. The CDR3 has 15 amino acids. Trimming shortened V by 10 bases and J by 0 bases, and 16 bases separated the two germline ends. The CDR3: CAIRGPGAAKNIQYF. The CDR3 nucleotides read TGTGCCATCAGGGGCCCGGGGGCAGCCAAAAACATTCAGTACTTC. The entire variable domain, with the rest obtained from reference TRBV28 and TRBJ2-4, is as follows: DVKVTQSSRYLVKRTGEKVFLECVQDMDHENMFWYRQDPGLGLRLIYFSYDVKMKEKGDIPEGYSVSREKKERFSLILESASTNQTSMYLCAIRGPGAAKNIQYFGAGTRLSVL.

The gene calls are TRBV20-1 and TRBJ2-4; D call uncertain. CDR1 and CDR2 (germline): DFQATT, SNEGSKA (reference sequence). The CDR3 has 15 amino acids. Trimming pared 3 bases from V and 0 bases from J, leaving 12 bases between. DNA for the CDR3: TGCAGTGCTAGTGGTCGTAGGTTAGCCAAAAACATTCAGTACTTC. This gives the protein CSASGRRLAKNIQYF.

V is TRBV10-1 and J is TRBJ1-1; the D is unclear. The CDR3 runs 12 residues. Deletions cut 4 bases from V and 2 bases from J, with 5 bases between. Per the germline V gene, CDR1 is WNHNN and CDR2 is SYGVQD (reference sequence). CDR3 bases: TGCGCCAGCAGTGGGCCAAACACTGAAGCTTTCTTT. This gives the protein CASSGPNTEAFF.

The chain carries TRBV4-3 and TRBJ2-4; D possibly corresponds to TRBD2 (5 bases). Per the germline V gene, CDR1 is LGHNA and CDR2 is YSLEER. The CDR3 is 15 residues long. V was shortened by 0 bases and J by 6 bases, with 12 bases between the two germline ends. The CDR3 nucleotides are TGCGCCAGCAGCCAAGATACTAGGGTCGGAAACATTCAGTACTTC. As protein: CASSQDTRVGNIQYF.

The chain links TRBV9 to TRBJ2-1; 9 nucleotides agree with TRBD2. Germline CDR1 and CDR2: SGDLS and YYNGEE. The length of the CDR3 is 14 residues. V shed 4 bases, J shed 4 bases, and the junction held 3 bases outside the gene matches. Written as DNA, the CDR3 is TGTGCCAGCAGCCTCACTAGCGGGTACAATGAGCAGTTCTTC. Amino acid sequence: CASSLTSGYNEQFF.

V and J are TRBV6-1 and TRBJ1-5; a weak D match, TRBD1 (5 bases). The CDR3 has 14 amino acids. V dropped 1 base and J dropped 4 bases, with 8 bases sitting between them. The germline V gene has CDR1 MNHNS and CDR2 SASEGT. The CDR3 sequence is CASSEGGVNQPQHF. DNA for the CDR3: TGTGCCAGCAGTGAAGGGGGCGTGAATCAGCCCCAGCATTTT.